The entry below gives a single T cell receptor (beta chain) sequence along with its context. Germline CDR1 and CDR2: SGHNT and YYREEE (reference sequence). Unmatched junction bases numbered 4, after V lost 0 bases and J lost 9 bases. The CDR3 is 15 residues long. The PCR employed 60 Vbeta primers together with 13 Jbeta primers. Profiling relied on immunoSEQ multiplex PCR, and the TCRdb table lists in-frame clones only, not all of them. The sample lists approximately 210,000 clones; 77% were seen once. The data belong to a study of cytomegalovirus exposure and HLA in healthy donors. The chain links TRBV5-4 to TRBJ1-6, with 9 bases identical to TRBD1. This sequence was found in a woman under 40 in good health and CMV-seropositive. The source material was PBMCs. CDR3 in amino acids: CASSLDRGQGSPLHF. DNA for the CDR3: TGTGCCAGCAGCTTGGACAGGGGGCAAGGTTCACCCCTCCACTTT.